The TCR beta chain under discussion was sequenced for a study of patients and donors after allogeneic stem cell transplantation. TCRdb reprocessed the RT-PCR reads with MiXCR, giving one entry per CDR3 protein. The sample carries about a million distinct CDR3 sequences, roughly 18% recorded once. The CDR3 is 15 residues long. Germline CDR1 SGHNT, CDR2 YENEEA. J gave up 7 bases and V 1 base, and 8 bases lay outside the gene matches. The TCR sequence derives from a human donor who was either an allogeneic HSCT recipient or a stem cell or donor lymphocyte infusion donor (not recorded which). It is not recorded whose cells these are; they may come from a transplant donor. Sequenced material: blood, either unsorted or a sorted T cell fraction (not recorded which). This chain uses TRBV11-3 with TRBJ1-2; 8 bases map to TRBD1. CDR3 coding DNA: TGTGCCAGCAGCTTAGCCCCCGGGACAGGCCGTGGCTACACCTTC. Translated: CASSLAPGTGRGYTF. Looking up the rest from reference TRBV11-3 and TRBJ1-2 gives the full variable domain: EAGVVQSPRYKIIEKKQPVAFWCNPISGHNTLYWYLQNLGQGPELLIRYENEEAVDDSQLPKDRFSAERLKGVDSTLKIQPAELGDSAVYLCASSLAPGTGRGYTFGSGTRLTVV.